The 5 T cell receptor beta chains below were found in one sample sequenced in a study of shared clonotypes between healthy human individuals. Sequenced by immunoSEQ multiplex PCR; TCRdb stores in-frame clones only, minus some. The table has around 1.5 million clones, 95% to 99% seen once; the top ten hold 0.4% to 0.55%. Source material: naive CD4+ T cells sorted from blood. This sample's subset: CD45RA+ positively selected. These receptors were collected from a man aged 30 to 39 in good health.

V is TRBV28 and J is TRBJ1-5, with D perhaps matching TRBD1 (5 bases). V was cut by 6 bases and J by 2 bases, with 11 bases left in between. Germline V gives CDR1 MDHEN, CDR2 SYDVKM. The CDR3 length is 14 residues. The CDR3 reads CASRGELGNQPQHF. The CDR3 bases are TGTGCCAGCAGAGGGGAGTTAGGCAATCAGCCCCAGCATTTT.

This chain links TRBV5-1 with TRBJ2-5; D is perhaps TRBD2 (5 bases). CDR3 length equals 14 residues. Trimming removed 4 bases at V and 10 bases at J, with 20 bases between. Per the germline V gene, CDR1 is SGHRS and CDR2 is YFSETQ. The CDR3 region has the DNA TGCGCCAGCAGCCCCGGGCACCACCGGAGCGGCCAGTACTTC. Protein: CASSPGHHRSGQYF.

V usage is TRBV18 and J usage is TRBJ2-7, with 10 bases identical to TRBD2. V lost 3 bases and J lost 8; bases outside the gene matches: 10. Germline assignment: CDR1 KGHSH and CDR2 LQKENI. The length of the CDR3 is 15 residues. CDR3 protein: CASSPSSGSENKQYF. The CDR3 DNA reads TGTGCCAGCTCACCCTCTAGCGGGAGCGAAAACAAGCAGTACTTC.

The rearrangement uses TRBV14 and TRBJ1-2; D unresolved. CDR1 and CDR2 (germline): SGHDN, FVKESK. The CDR3 consists of 13 residues. Trimming stripped 3 bases from V and 0 bases from J, with 5 bases between. CDR3 region: CASSQIPNYGYTF. In DNA, the CDR3 is TGTGCCAGCAGCCAGATCCCTAACTATGGCTACACCTTC.

This clone came up once. This sequence joins TRBV27 and TRBJ2-2; 10 nucleotides line up with TRBD1. V shed 4 bases, J shed 7 bases, and the junction held 18 bases outside the gene matches. The germline CDR1 and CDR2 sequences are MNHEY and SMNVEV (reference sequence). This CDR3 has 19 amino acids. CDR3 nucleotides: TGTGCCAGCAGTTCCCGGGACAGGGGTGCCTTTCTGGTGGGCGGGGAGCTGTTTTTT. It yields the protein CASSSRDRGAFLVGGELFF.